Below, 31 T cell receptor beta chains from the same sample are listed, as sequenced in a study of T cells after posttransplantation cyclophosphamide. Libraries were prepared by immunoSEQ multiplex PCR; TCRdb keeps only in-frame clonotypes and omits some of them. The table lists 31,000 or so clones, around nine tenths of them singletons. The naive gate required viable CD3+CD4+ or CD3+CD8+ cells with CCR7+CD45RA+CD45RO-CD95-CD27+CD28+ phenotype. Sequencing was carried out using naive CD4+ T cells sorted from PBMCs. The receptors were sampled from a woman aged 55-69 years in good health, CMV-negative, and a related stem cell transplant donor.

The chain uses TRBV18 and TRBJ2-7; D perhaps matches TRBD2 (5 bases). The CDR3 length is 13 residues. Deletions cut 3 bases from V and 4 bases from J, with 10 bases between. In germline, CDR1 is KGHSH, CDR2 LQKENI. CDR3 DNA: TGTGCCAGCTCACCCCTCTCGGGGTACGAGCAGTACTTC. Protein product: CASSPLSGYEQYF.

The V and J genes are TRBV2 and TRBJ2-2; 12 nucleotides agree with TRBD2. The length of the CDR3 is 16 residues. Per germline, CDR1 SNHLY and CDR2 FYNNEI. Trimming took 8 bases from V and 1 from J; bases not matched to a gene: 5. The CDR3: CASGGTSGLNTGELFF. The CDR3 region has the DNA TGTGCCAGCGGGGGGACTAGCGGGTTGAACACCGGGGAGCTGTTTTTT.

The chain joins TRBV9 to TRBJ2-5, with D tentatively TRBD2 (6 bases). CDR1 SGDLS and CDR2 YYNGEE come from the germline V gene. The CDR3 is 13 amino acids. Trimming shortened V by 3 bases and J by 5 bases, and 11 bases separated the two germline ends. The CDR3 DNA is TGTGCCAGCAGCGCCGGGACTTTTGAGACCCAGTACTTC. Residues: CASSAGTFETQYF.

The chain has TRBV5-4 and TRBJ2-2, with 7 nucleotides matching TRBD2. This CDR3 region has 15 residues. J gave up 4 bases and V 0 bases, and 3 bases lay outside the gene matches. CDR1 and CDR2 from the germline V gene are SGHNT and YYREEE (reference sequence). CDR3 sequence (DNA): TGTGCCAGCAGCTTGGCTAGCGGAGTCACCGGGGAGCTGTTTTTT. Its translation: CASSLASGVTGELFF.

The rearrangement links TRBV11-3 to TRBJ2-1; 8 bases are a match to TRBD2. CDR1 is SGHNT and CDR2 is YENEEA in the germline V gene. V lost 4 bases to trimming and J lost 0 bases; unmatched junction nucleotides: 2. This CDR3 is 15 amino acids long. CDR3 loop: CASSWSGSSYNEQFF. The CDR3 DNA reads TGTGCCAGCAGCTGGAGCGGGAGCTCCTACAATGAGCAGTTCTTC.

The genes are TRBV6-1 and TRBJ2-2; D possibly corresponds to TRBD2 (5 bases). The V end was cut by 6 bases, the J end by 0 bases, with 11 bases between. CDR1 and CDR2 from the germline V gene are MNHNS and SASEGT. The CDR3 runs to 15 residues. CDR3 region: CASRASWTNTGELFF. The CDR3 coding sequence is TGTGCCAGCAGAGCTAGCTGGACGAACACCGGGGAGCTGTTTTTT.

DNA of the CDR3: TGTGCCAGCAGCTCACAGGGTCTCGGAGGAAACACCATATATTTT. Translation: CASSSQGLGGNTIYF. The chain combines TRBV11-2 with TRBJ1-3, with D perhaps TRBD1 (6 bases). CDR3 length: 15 amino acids. The germline CDR1 and CDR2 sequences are SGHAT and FQNNGV. Trimming cost V 4 bases and J 4 bases, with 14 bases left between them. The variable domain in full, with the rest retrieved from reference TRBV11-2 and TRBJ1-3, is EAGVAQSPRYKIIEKRQSVAFWCNPISGHATLYWYQQILGQGPKLLIQFQNNGVVDDSQLPKDRFSAERLKGVDSTLKIQPAKLEDSAVYLCASSSQGLGGNTIYFGEGSWLTVV.

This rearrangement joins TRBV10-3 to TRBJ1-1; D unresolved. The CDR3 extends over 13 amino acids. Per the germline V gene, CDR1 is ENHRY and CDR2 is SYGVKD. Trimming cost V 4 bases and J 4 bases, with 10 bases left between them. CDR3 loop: CAISVRGSTEAFF. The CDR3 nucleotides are TGTGCCATCAGTGTAAGAGGGAGCACTGAAGCTTTCTTT.

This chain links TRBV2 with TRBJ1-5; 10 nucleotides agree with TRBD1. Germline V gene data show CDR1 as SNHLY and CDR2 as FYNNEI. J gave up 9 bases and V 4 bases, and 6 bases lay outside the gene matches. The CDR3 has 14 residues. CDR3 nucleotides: TGTGCCAGCAGTGCGGGACAGGGGTCTTGGCCCCAGCATTTT. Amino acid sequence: CASSAGQGSWPQHF.

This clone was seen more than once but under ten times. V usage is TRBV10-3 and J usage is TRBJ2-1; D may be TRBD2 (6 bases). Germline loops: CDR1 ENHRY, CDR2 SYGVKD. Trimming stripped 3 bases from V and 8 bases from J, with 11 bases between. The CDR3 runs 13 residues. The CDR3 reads CAISDSGIDEQFF. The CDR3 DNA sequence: TGTGCCATCAGTGATAGCGGTATCGATGAGCAGTTCTTC.

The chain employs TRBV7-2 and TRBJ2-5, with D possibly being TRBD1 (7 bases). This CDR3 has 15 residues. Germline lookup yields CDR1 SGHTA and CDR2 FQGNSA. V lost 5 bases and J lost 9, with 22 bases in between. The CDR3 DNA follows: TGTGCCAGCAGCGCGGGTGGAGGGGGGACAGTGGCCCAGTACTTC. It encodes CASSAGGGGTVAQYF.

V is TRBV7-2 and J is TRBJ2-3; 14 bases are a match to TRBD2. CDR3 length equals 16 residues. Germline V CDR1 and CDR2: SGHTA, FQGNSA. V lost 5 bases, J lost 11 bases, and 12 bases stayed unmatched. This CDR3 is CASSPRTSGGPRGQYF. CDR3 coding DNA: TGTGCCAGCAGCCCGCGGACTAGCGGGGGGCCAAGGGGGCAGTATTTT.

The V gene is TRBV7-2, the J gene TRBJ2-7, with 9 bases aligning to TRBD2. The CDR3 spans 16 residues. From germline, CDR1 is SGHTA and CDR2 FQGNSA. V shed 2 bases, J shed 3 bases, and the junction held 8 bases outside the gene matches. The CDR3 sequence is CASSLTPSGGYYEQYF. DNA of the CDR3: TGTGCCAGCAGCTTAACACCGAGCGGGGGGTACTACGAGCAGTACTTC.

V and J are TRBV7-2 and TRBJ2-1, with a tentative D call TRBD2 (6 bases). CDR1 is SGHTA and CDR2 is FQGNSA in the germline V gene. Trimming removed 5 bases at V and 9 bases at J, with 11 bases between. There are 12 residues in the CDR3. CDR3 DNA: TGTGCCAGCAGCGGGGGGTCCGGTGAGCAGTTCTTC. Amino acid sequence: CASSGGSGEQFF.

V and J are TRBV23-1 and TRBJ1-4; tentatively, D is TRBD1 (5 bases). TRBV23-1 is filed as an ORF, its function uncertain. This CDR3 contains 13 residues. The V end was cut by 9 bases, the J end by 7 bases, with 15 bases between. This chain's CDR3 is CARPGGRGEKLFF. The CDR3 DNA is TGCGCCAGACCCGGGGGGAGAGGTGAAAAACTGTTTTTT.

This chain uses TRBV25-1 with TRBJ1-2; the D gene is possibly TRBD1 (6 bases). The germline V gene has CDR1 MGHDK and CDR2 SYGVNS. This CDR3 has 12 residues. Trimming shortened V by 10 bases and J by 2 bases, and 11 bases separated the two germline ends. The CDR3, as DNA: TGTGCCATCAATACAGGGAACTATGGCTACACCTTC. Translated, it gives CAINTGNYGYTF.

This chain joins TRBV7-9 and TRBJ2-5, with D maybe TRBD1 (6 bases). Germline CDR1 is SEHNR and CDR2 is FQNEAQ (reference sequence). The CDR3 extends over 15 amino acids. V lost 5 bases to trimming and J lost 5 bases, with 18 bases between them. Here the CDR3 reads CASSPRDTTAETQYF. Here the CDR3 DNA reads TGTGCCAGCAGCCCCCGGGACACCACGGCGGAGACCCAGTACTTC.

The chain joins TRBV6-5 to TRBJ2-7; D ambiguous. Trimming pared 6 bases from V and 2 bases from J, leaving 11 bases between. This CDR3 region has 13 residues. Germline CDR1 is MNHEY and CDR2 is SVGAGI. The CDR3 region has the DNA TGTGCCAGCAGCCCCTACGACACCTACGAGCAGTACTTC. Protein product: CASSPYDTYEQYF.

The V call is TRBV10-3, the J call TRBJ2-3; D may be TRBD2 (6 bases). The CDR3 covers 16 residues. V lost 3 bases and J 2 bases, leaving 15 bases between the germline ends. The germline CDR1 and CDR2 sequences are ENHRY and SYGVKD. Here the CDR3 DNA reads TGTGCCATCAGTGATGGGCGGGACCATTTCACAGATACGCAGTATTTT. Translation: CAISDGRDHFTDTQYF.

In nucleotides, the CDR3 is TGCGCCAGCAGCACCCTAGTCGTAGATACGCAGTATTTT. Translated, it gives CASSTLVVDTQYF. The rearrangement uses TRBV5-1 and TRBJ2-3; D is uncertain. Trimming left V 4 bases short and J 5 bases short, with 11 bases between. There are 13 residues in the CDR3. Germline CDR1 reads SGHRS; CDR2 reads YFSETQ.

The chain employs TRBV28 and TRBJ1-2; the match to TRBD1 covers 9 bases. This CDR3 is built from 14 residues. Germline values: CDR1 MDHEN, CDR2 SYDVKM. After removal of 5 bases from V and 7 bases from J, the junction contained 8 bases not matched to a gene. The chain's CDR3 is CASSIPGQGFGYTF. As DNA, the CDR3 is TGTGCCAGCAGTATCCCGGGACAGGGTTTTGGCTACACCTTC.

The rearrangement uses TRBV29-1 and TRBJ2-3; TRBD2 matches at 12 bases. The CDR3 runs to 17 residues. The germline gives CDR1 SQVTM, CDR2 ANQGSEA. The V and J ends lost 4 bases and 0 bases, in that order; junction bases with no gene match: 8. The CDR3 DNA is TGCAGCGTTGCCCGACTAGCGGGGGCCCTGAGCACAGATACGCAGTATTTT. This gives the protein CSVARLAGALSTDTQYF.

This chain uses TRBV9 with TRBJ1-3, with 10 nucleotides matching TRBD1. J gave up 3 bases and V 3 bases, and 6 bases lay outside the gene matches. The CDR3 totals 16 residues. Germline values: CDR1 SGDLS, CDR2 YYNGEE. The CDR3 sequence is CASSGRGQGVGNTIYF. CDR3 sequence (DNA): TGTGCCAGCAGCGGAAGAGGACAGGGGGTTGGAAACACCATATATTTT. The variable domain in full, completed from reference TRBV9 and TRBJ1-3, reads DSGVTQTPKHLITATGQRVTLRCSPRSGDLSVYWYQQSLDQGLQFLIQYYNGEERAKGNILERFSAQQFPDLHSELNLSSLELGDSALYFCASSGRGQGVGNTIYFGEGSWLTVV.

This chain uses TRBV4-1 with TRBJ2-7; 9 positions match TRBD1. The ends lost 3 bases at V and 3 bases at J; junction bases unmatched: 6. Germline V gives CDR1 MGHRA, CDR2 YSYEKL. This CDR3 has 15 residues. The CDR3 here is CASSQTGTGLYEQYF. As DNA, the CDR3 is TGCGCCAGCAGCCAGACCGGGACAGGGCTCTACGAGCAGTACTTC.

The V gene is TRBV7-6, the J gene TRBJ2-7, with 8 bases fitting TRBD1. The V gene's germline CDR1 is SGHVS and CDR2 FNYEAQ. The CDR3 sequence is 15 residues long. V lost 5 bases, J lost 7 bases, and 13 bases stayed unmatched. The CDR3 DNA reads TGTGCCAGCAGCCCAGCCCCACCGACAGGGGAAGAGCAGTACTTC. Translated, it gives CASSPAPPTGEEQYF.

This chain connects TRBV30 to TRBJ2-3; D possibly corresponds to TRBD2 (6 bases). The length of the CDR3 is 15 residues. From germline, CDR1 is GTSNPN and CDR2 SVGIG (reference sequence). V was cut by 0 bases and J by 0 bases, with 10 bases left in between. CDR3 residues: CAWSVRGTSTDTQYF. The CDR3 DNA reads TGTGCCTGGAGTGTAAGAGGGACTAGCACAGATACGCAGTATTTT.

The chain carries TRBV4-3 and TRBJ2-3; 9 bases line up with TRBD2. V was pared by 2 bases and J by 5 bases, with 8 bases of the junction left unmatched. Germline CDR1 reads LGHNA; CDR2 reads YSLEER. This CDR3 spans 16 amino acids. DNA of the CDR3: TGCGCCAGCAGCCAACTAGCGGGGCCGGGGAAAGATACGCAGTATTTT. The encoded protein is CASSQLAGPGKDTQYF.

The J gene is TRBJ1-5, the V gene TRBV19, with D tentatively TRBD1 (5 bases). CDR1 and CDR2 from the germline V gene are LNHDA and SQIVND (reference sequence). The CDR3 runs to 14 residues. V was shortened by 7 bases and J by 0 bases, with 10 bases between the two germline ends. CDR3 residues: CASIRRDSNQPQHF. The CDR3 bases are TGTGCCAGTATCCGCAGGGATAGCAATCAGCCCCAGCATTTT.

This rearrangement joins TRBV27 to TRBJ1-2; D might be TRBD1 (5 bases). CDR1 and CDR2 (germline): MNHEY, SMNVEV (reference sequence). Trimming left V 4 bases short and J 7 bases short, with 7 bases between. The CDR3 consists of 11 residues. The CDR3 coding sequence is TGTGCCAGCAGTTCAAGGGGTGGCTACACCTTC. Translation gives CASSSRGGYTF.

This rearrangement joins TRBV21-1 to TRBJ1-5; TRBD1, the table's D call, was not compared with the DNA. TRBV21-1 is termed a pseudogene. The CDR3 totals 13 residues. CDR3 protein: CASRRTGGQPQHF. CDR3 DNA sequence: TGTGCCAGCAGGCGGACAGGTGGCCAGCCCCAGCATTTT.

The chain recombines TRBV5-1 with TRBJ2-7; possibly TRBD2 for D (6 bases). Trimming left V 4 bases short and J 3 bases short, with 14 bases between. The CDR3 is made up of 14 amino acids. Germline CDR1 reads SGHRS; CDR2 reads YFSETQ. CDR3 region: CASSRSTGSYEQYF. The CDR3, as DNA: TGCGCCAGCAGCAGGAGTACCGGGAGCTACGAGCAGTACTTC.